Below are 28 T cell receptor beta chains sequenced from a single sample in a study of preoperative IRX-2 immunotherapy in early breast cancer. The treatment is: preoperative locoregional IRX-2 cytokine immunotherapy. The table came from immunoSEQ multiplex PCR; TCRdb's copy has only in-frame clones and leaves some out. The table records under 25,000 clones, around four fifths of them present only once. Specimen: lymph node tissue, collected after IRX-2 immunotherapy. The receptor source for this set is a human donor with breast cancer.

The gene calls are TRBV18 and TRBJ2-7; 9 positions match TRBD1. V shed 6 bases, J shed 3 bases, and the junction held 9 bases outside the gene matches. Germline V lookup: CDR1 KGHSH, CDR2 LQKENI. The length of the CDR3 is 15 residues. CDR3 sequence reads: CASSNSGDRVYEQYF. In DNA, the CDR3 is TGTGCCAGCTCGAACTCCGGGGACAGGGTCTACGAGCAGTACTTC.

This clone came up once. The chain combines TRBV28 with TRBJ2-5; 7 positions match TRBD2. The germline V gene encodes CDR1 MDHEN and CDR2 SYDVKM. The CDR3 is made up of 15 amino acids. V lost 2 bases, J lost 4 bases, and 7 bases stayed unmatched. This chain's CDR3 is CASSLHGGGVETQYF. DNA of the CDR3: TGTGCCAGCAGTTTACATGGGGGGGGAGTAGAGACCCAGTACTTC.

The chain links TRBV6-8 to TRBJ2-7; D might be TRBD1 or TRBD2, each matching 5 bases. This CDR3 region has 13 residues. Trimming took 2 bases from V and 2 from J, leaving 7 bases between them. Germline CDR1 is MNHGY and CDR2 is SAAAGT. The CDR3 loop is CASSYGDAYEQYF. As DNA, the CDR3 is TGTGCCAGCAGTTACGGGGACGCCTACGAGCAGTACTTC.

This clone was recorded a few times. The chain is built from TRBV18 and TRBJ2-3; D is possibly TRBD2 (6 bases). V gave up 6 bases and J gave up 3 bases, with 16 bases separating them. There are 15 residues in the CDR3. Per the germline V gene, CDR1 is KGHSH and CDR2 is LQKENI. The CDR3 is CASSPLLAGTDTQYF. The CDR3 DNA reads TGTGCCAGCTCTCCCCTACTAGCTGGTACAGATACGCAGTATTTT.

This clone showed up just once. The J gene is TRBJ2-7, the V gene TRBV27, with D perhaps being TRBD1 or TRBD2 (5 bases each). Germline values: CDR1 MNHEY, CDR2 SMNVEV (reference sequence). The CDR3 extends over 13 amino acids. DNA of the CDR3: TGTGCGGCTTGGGGGAATAACCACTACGAGCAGTACTTC. As protein: CAAWGNNHYEQYF.

This chain uses TRBV5-1 with TRBJ2-7, with D possibly matching TRBD1 (5 bases). The CDR3 sequence is 15 residues long. V lost 4 bases, J lost 2 bases, and 16 bases lay in between. Germline lookup yields CDR1 SGHRS and CDR2 YFSETQ. The CDR3 reads CASSQDPGSAYEQYF. The CDR3 nucleotides are TGCGCCAGCAGCCAAGATCCAGGGTCGGCCTACGAGCAGTACTTC.

The genes are TRBV25-1 and TRBJ1-4, with no clear D. The V end was cut by 0 bases, the J end by 3 bases, with 8 bases between. Germline CDR1 is MGHDK and CDR2 is SYGVNS. CDR3 length equals 15 residues. The CDR3, as DNA: TGTGCCAGCAGTGAATACGGGGTGGCTAATGAAAAACTGTTTTTT. The encoded protein is CASSEYGVANEKLFF.

Remarks on this clone: Mismatch with germline at one junction end may stem from a read error. The rearrangement links TRBV6-8 to TRBJ2-3; D is ambiguous. The CDR3 has 14 amino acids. Germline CDR1 MNHGY, CDR2 SAAAGT. The CDR3 region has the DNA TGTGCCATCAGTTTTACGGGCAGCACAGATACGCAGTATTTT. It codes for CAISFTGSTDTQYF.

The chain is built from TRBV6-1 and TRBJ1-2; D is undetermined. There are 12 residues in the CDR3. CDR1 and CDR2 (germline): MNHNS, SASEGT. Trimming took 1 base from V and 5 from J, leaving 5 bases between them. The CDR3 DNA is TGTGCCAGCAGTGAAGGCGCGTATGGCTACACCTTC. Translated, it gives CASSEGAYGYTF.

This sequence joins TRBV25-1 and TRBJ1-1; D unclear. Trimming removed 6 bases from V and 0 bases from J, with 8 bases in between. The CDR3 length is 13 residues. The V gene's germline CDR1 is MGHDK and CDR2 SYGVNS. The CDR3 is CASSGEMNTEAFF. The DNA for the CDR3 is TGTGCCAGCAGCGGGGAAATGAACACTGAAGCTTTCTTT.

This clone was seen more than once but under ten times. The genes are TRBV11-3 and TRBJ1-5, with D possibly being TRBD1 (5 bases). Germline V gene lookup returns CDR1 SGHNT and CDR2 YENEEA. V lost 4 bases and J lost 7, with 17 bases in between. There are 15 residues in the CDR3. This CDR3 reads CASSSQTGPGQPQHF. For the CDR3, the DNA is TGTGCCAGCAGCTCCCAAACAGGCCCAGGGCAGCCCCAGCATTTT.

The J gene is TRBJ1-6, the V gene TRBV11-3; TRBD1 aligns across 8 bases. This CDR3 has 14 amino acids. V was clipped by 4 bases and J by 6 bases; unmatched bases: 2. Germline-derived CDR1 and CDR2 are SGHNT and YENEEA. The CDR3 nucleotides are TGTGCCAGCAGCTGGACAGGGCGTAATTCACCCCTCCACTTT. Protein: CASSWTGRNSPLHF.

The chain links TRBV28 to TRBJ1-4; TRBD1 matches 9 bases. With 5 bases clipped from V and 6 bases from J, the junction kept 4 bases outside the gene matches. CDR3 size: 14 residues. Germline V CDR1 and CDR2: MDHEN, SYDVKM. CDR3 bases: TGTGCCAGCAGTGACAGGGGGAGGGATGAAAAACTGTTTTTT. It translates to CASSDRGRDEKLFF.

The V gene is TRBV5-1, the J gene TRBJ1-4, with D uncertain. The ends were cut back, 1 base at V and 3 bases at J, with 10 bases in the middle. Germline values: CDR1 SGHRS, CDR2 YFSETQ. This CDR3 has 15 amino acids. This chain's CDR3 is CASSLSGSSNEKLFF. The CDR3 coding sequence is TGCGCCAGCAGCTTGTCTGGCAGCTCTAATGAAAAACTGTTTTTT.

The chain is built from TRBV6-8 and TRBJ2-5, with D possibly matching TRBD2 (6 bases). Trimming took off 2 bases at V and 5 bases at J, with 15 bases between the two ends. The CDR3 totals 15 residues. Looked up from germline, CDR1 is MNHGY and CDR2 is SAAAGT. CDR3 sequence: CASSYGGSHWETQYF. The CDR3 DNA reads as TGTGCCAGCAGTTACGGGGGGAGCCACTGGGAGACCCAGTACTTC.

The gene calls are TRBV19 and TRBJ2-5, with D possibly being TRBD1 (5 bases). Germline values: CDR1 LNHDA, CDR2 SQIVND (reference sequence). Trimming removed 5 bases at V and 4 bases at J, with 8 bases between. CDR3 length equals 12 residues. This CDR3 reads CASSLGRETQYF. The CDR3 nucleotides are TGTGCCAGTAGTTTGGGGCGAGAGACCCAGTACTTC.

The V call is TRBV4-2, the J call TRBJ2-2; 7 nucleotides agree with TRBD1. This CDR3 has 17 residues. In germline, CDR1 is LGHNA, CDR2 YNFKEQ. V gave up 1 base and J gave up 3 bases; unmatched junction bases: 8. The CDR3 reads CASSQGSGRGYTGELFF. The CDR3 DNA reads as TGTGCCAGCAGCCAAGGGTCTGGCAGGGGGTACACCGGGGAGCTGTTTTTT.

The chain couples TRBV19 to TRBJ2-1; 14 bases line up with TRBD2. This CDR3 region has 17 residues. Trimming took 5 bases from V and 0 from J; bases not matched to a gene: 3. Germline V gene lookup returns CDR1 LNHDA and CDR2 SQIVND (reference sequence). The CDR3 sequence: CASSATSGGVSYNEQFF. CDR3 in DNA: TGTGCCAGTAGTGCGACTAGCGGGGGGGTCTCCTACAATGAGCAGTTCTTC.

This sequence joins TRBV2 and TRBJ1-2; possible D gene TRBD1, 6 bases. The V end was cut by 7 bases, the J end by 6 bases, with 12 bases between. In germline, CDR1 is SNHLY, CDR2 FYNNEI. This CDR3 spans 12 amino acids. CDR3 sequence (DNA): TGTGCCAGCAAGGGGGAGGGTGATGGCTACACCTTC. Its protein is CASKGEGDGYTF.

The chain has TRBV15 and TRBJ2-6, with 11 bases that match TRBD1. CDR3 length: 18 amino acids. The germline CDR1 and CDR2 sequences are LNHNV and YYDKDF (reference sequence). The ends lost 5 bases at V and 4 bases at J; junction bases unmatched: 10. CDR3 nucleotide sequence: TGTGCCACCAGCGGTGGGACAGGGGGTTATGTGGGGGCCAACGTCCTGACTTTC. Protein sequence: CATSGGTGGYVGANVLTF.

This clone was seen more than once but under ten times. This rearrangement joins TRBV6-8 to TRBJ2-5; D ambiguous. The CDR3 sequence is 12 residues long. Between the trimmed V and J ends, which lost 5 bases and 6 bases, there was a span of 10 bases. Germline CDR1 MNHGY, CDR2 SAAAGT. The CDR3 nucleotides read TGTGCCAGCAGTGAGCCTAAGCAGACCCAGTACTTC. It codes for CASSEPKQTQYF.

The chain uses TRBV19 and TRBJ1-5; D remains unclear. Germline V gene lookup returns CDR1 LNHDA and CDR2 SQIVND (reference sequence). Deletions cut 5 bases from V and 7 bases from J, with 15 bases between. CDR3 size: 14 residues. CDR3 protein: CASSALGFRQPQHF. The CDR3 DNA follows: TGTGCCAGTAGTGCTTTAGGGTTTCGGCAGCCCCAGCATTTT.

The V call is TRBV6-8, the J call TRBJ2-7, with D tentatively TRBD1 (6 bases). The CDR3 is 16 amino acids. The ends were cut back, 6 bases at V and 3 bases at J, with 21 bases in the middle. Germline V CDR1 and CDR2: MNHGY, SAAAGT. CDR3 coding DNA: TGTGCCAGCAGAATCAGGGGAAGACCTTTCGGCTACGAGCAGTACTTC. It specifies CASRIRGRPFGYEQYF.

The genes are TRBV29-1 and TRBJ2-3, with D maybe TRBD2 (6 bases). CDR1 is SQVTM, CDR2 ANQGSEA, per germline. Trimming pared 4 bases from V and 2 bases from J, leaving 13 bases between. The CDR3 length is 14 residues. CDR3 protein: CSVGAASVTDTQYF. Written as DNA, the CDR3 is TGCAGCGTTGGGGCGGCTAGCGTCACAGATACGCAGTATTTT.

In nucleotides, the CDR3 is TGTGCCAGCAGTGTGACAGGCTCCTACGAGCAGTACTTC. This encodes CASSVTGSYEQYF. The chain carries TRBV28 and TRBJ2-7, with D perhaps matching TRBD1 (6 bases). From germline, CDR1 is MDHEN and CDR2 SYDVKM. Trimming removed 5 bases from V and 0 bases from J, with 8 bases in between. This CDR3 is 13 amino acids long.

The gene calls are TRBV6-8 and TRBJ2-4, with D possibly being TRBD1 (5 bases). The germline V gene has CDR1 MNHGY and CDR2 SAAAGT. The V and J ends lost 9 bases and 9 bases respectively, with 24 bases between them. CDR3 length: 15 residues. The CDR3 DNA is TGTGCCAGTACACCCCTGGACAACGGTTCTTGCATTCAGTACTTC. The encoded protein is CASTPLDNGSCIQYF.

The gene calls are TRBV30 and TRBJ1-1; D is unresolved. The CDR3 loop spans 11 amino acids. The germline gives CDR1 GTSNPN, CDR2 SVGIG (reference sequence). V was pared by 2 bases and J by 5 bases, with 6 bases between. The CDR3, as DNA: TGTGCCTGGAGTCCCCTAACTGAAGCTTTCTTT. It specifies CAWSPLTEAFF.

The genes are TRBV11-3 and TRBJ2-3, with 8 nucleotides matching TRBD2. Germline lookup yields CDR1 SGHNT and CDR2 YENEEA. With V trimmed by 6 bases and J by 0 bases, 5 bases remained unmatched. The CDR3 is 15 amino acids. CDR3 DNA: TGTGCCAGCAGACGTAGCGGGACTAGCACAGATACGCAGTATTTT. Amino acid sequence: CASRRSGTSTDTQYF. The whole variable domain, filled in from reference TRBV11-3 and TRBJ2-3, reads EAGVVQSPRYKIIEKKQPVAFWCNPISGHNTLYWYLQNLGQGPELLIRYENEEAVDDSQLPKDRFSAERLKGVDSTLKIQPAELGDSAVYLCASRRSGTSTDTQYFGPGTRLTVL.